Reported below is one T cell receptor beta chain. Its antigen is still unknown. Per-nucleotide qualities are absent, and no much larger clonotype sits a single base away. Using the deep immunoSEQ assay, TCR CDR3 regions were amplified from genomic DNA by multiplex PCR. Extracted genomic DNA from each cell subset was spread evenly across all wells of several immunoSEQ 96-well plates, with each plate serving as a replicate. For sorted subsets, approximately 0.2 ug of genomic DNA, equivalent to tens of thousands of T cell genomes, went into each replicate PCR. Purified libraries were quantified with a Qubit 3.0 fluorometer, sized on a Bioanalyzer 2100, and re-quantified with the KAPA Library Quantification kit. Each immunoSEQ 96-well plate was sequenced on its own single-read 150-cycle Illumina NextSeq 550 flow cell. The authors' analysis ran thus. Because the immunoSEQ output included only junctional sequences and no quality scores, the filtering could not be the same as the filtering used for full-length reads. To assign V/J genes and CDR3, sequences were annotated using PyIR, a Python wrapper for IgBLAST v1.9, with IMGT germline references. Reads were filtered out if the reads had weak V/J assignments (E-value above 1e-6), no CDR3, stop codons, out-of-frame junctions, or ambiguous translated residues. V3J clonotypes were defined by identical inferred V gene, J gene, and CDR3 amino acid sequence. Percentage overlap between repertoires was computed as shared unique clonotypes divided by the size of the smaller repertoire. RTK rarefaction, the Chao1 estimator, and Recon v2.1 estimates of unobserved clonotypes were used to assess repertoire richness. For all TCRbeta clonotypes obtained by the gDNA method from a few donors, generation probabilities were computed with OLGA. The table was pulled from immuneACCESS by TCRdb, which kept in-frame rearrangements only. Such tables lose some clones; where checked, under half of the loss comes from unresolved V genes, and the rest has no known cause. V, J and clone size derive from that table, while D and trimming were established from the DNA sequence. The sample data list over 2 million clones, and 85% to 95% of these were observed just once. The ten biggest clones cover about 0.13% of the sample.

The data are from a study of shared clonotypes between healthy human individuals (dated by TCRdb to about 2020). Some background on the complete study: A few men and a couple of women, aged 18 to 49 years, made up the cohort. To estimate repertoire size and how much clonotype sharing occurs between individuals, the study deeply sequenced the blood TCR repertoires of 5 or 6 healthy adults. Between about 0.9 and 9 billion PBMCs per donor were obtained by leukapheresis. To increase sequencing depth and limit assay-specific biases, TCR repertoire library preparation and sequencing were carried out by different laboratories using diverse techniques. For each donor, three plates each were used for CD4 naive and CD4 memory, two plates were used for CD8 naive, and one plate was used for CD8 memory. Beyond this particular receptor, the publication reports: Rarefaction of sorted-subset datasets indicated incomplete sequencing despite the large sequencing depth. Pairwise subsampling indicated that sequencing depth was expected to affect the degree of clonotype sharing among donors. Compared with non-shared clonotypes, the clonotypes found in all four sorted-subset donors had higher generation probabilities. Sampling was limited to blood, and TCR repertoires in tissue likely differ from TCR repertoires in blood. Larger estimated clonotype richness was generally found for naive subsets than for memory subsets. When a handful of donors were compared, the shared fraction of clonotypes was about 5.4% for naive CD4, 3% to 4% for naive CD8, more than 2% for memory CD4, and around 0.37% for memory CD8. Because the study included only a small number of donors, the genetic and exposure-history diversity represented was limited.

The donors were healthy, HIV-negative adults who had no recently reported acute infections or vaccinations. All donors were Caucasian adults living in Nashville, Tennessee, USA. Magnetic negative selection was used to enrich CD4+ T cells, after which naive cells were positively selected on CD45RA and the negative fraction became the memory subset. Blood was collected by leukapheresis, and PBMCs were isolated by Ficoll-Histopaque density gradient centrifugation and then cryopreserved in liquid nitrogen vapor phase. Purity and quantity of every magnetically sorted T cell population were checked by analytical flow cytometry. Genomic DNA was isolated from every sorted fraction and measured by UV absorbance on a Nanodrop 2000c. Input material: naive CD4+ T cells sorted from blood. Reading the label with the study, this specimen's cell subset or site is: CD45RA+ positively selected. The receptor comes from a man aged 18-30 years in good health.

The sequenced DNA: TGCGCCAGCAGCCTGACCCCGGGGAGCAATCAGCCCCAGCATTTT. This gives the protein CASSLTPGSNQPQHF. The rearranged segments are TRBV5-1 and TRBJ1-5; the D gene cannot be resolved reliably. The CDR1 and CDR2 encoded by the germline V gene are SGHRS and YFSETQ. V gives up 4 bases and J gives up 1 base, and the segment between their germline ends measures 12 bases. Including cysteine and phenylalanine, the CDR3 has 15 amino acids. The kept DNA is CDR3 alone, 45 bases in frame from the first base. With the portions outside the CDR3 filled from the reference TRBV5-1 and TRBJ1-5 genes, the complete variable region becomes KAGVTQTPRYLIKTRGQQVTLSCSPISGHRSVSWYQQTPGQGLQFLFEYFSETQRNKGNFPGRFSGRQFSNSRSEMNVSTLELGDSALYLCASSLTPGSNQPQHFGDGTRLSIL.